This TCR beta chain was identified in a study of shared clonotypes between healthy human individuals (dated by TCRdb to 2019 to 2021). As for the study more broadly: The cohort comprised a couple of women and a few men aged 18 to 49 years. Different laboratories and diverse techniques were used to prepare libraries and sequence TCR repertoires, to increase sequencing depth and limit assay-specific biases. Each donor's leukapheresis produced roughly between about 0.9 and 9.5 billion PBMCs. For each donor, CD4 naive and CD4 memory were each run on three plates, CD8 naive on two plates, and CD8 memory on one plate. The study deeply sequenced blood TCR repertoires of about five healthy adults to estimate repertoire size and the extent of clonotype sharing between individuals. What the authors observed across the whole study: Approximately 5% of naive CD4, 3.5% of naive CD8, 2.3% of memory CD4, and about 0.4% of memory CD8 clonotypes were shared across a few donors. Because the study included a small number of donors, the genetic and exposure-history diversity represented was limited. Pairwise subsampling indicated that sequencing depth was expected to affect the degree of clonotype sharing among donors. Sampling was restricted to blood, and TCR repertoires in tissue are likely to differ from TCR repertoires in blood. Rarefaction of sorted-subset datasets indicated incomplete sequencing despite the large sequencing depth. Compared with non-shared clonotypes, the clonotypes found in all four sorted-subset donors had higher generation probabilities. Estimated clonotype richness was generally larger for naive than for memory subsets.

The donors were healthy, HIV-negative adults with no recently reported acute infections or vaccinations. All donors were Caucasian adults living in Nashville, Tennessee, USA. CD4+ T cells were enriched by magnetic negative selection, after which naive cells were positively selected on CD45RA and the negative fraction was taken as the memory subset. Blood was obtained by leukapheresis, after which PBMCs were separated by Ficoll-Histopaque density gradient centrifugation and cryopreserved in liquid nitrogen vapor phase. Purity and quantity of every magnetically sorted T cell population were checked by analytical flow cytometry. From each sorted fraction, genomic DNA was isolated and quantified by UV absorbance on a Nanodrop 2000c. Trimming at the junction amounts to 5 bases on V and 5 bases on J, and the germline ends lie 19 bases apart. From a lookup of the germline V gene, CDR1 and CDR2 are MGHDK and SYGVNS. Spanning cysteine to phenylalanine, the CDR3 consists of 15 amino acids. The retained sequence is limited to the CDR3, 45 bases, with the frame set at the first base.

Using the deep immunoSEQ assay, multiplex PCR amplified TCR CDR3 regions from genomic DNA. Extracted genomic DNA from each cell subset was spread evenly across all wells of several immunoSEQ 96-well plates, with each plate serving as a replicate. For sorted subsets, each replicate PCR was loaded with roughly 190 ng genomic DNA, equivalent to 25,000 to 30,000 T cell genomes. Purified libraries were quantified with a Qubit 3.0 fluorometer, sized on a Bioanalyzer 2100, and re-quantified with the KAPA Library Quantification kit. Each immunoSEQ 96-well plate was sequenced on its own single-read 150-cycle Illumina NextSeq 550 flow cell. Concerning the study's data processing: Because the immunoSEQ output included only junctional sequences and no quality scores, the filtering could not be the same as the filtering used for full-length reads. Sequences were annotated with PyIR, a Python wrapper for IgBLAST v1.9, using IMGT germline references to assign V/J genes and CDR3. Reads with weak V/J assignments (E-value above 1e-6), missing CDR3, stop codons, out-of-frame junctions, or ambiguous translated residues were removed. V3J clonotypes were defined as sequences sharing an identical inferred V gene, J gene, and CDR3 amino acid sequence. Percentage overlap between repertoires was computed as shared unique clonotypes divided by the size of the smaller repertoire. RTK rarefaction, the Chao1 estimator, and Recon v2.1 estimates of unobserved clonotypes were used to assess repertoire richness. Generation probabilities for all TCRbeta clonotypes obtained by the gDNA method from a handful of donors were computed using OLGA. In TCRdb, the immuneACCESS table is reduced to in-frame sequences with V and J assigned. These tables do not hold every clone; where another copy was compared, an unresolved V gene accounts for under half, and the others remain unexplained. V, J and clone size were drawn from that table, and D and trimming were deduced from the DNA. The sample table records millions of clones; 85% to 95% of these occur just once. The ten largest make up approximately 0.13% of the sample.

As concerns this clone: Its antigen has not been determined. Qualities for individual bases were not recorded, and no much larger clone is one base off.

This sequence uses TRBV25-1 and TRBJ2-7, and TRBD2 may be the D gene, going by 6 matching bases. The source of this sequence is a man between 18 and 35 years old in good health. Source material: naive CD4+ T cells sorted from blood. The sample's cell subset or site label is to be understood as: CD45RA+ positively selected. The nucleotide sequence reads TGTGCCAGCAGTCATCCTACAGGACCGGGAGACGAGCAGTACTTC. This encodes CASSHPTGPGDEQYF.